The rows below give T cell receptor beta chains drawn from one sample of a study of OX40 agonist ivuxolimab in advanced cancers. Sequencing was performed with immunoSEQ multiplex PCR; in TCRdb, only in-frame clones are kept and a portion is missing. The data contain some 41,000 clones, roughly 89% of them singletons. Sequences were derived from CD4+ or CD8+ T cells sorted from blood, sampled in a trial of the OX40 agonist ivuxolimab. The receptors shown here come from an adult with an advanced solid tumor such as melanoma, head and neck, liver or kidney cancer. The CDR3 runs from the conserved cysteine through the conserved F or W. Fields, in order: clone size, V gene, D gene, J gene, CDR3 protein, CDR3 DNA. D genes are given only for firm matches. Expanded clones are given a class, and other clones once, few, many or no size at all.

once	TRBV4-3	NA	TRBJ2-3	CASSQDQGIWGDTQYF	TGCGCCAGCAGCCAAGATCAGGGGATTTGGGGGGATACGCAGTATTTT
NA	TRBV5-1	NA	TRBJ2-7	CASSLGVASYEQYF	TGCGCCAGCAGCTTGGGGGTCGCCTCCTACGAGCAGTACTTC
NA	TRBV4-1	NA	TRBJ1-1	CASTGWAEAFF	TGCGCCAGTACAGGATGGGCTGAAGCTTTCTTT
NA	TRBV23-1	TRBD1	TRBJ1-2	CASSRRTGGSYGYTF	TGCGCCAGCAGTCGAAGGACAGGGGGGTCCTATGGCTACACCTTC
NA	TRBV25-1	TRBD1	TRBJ1-4	CASTRDSEKLFF	TGTGCCAGCACTAGGGACAGTGAAAAACTGTTTTTT
NA	TRBV5-4	NA	TRBJ1-6	CASSLVQESSPLHF	TGTGCCAGCAGCTTGGTACAGGAGAGTTCACCCCTCCACTTT
NA	TRBV7-9	NA	TRBJ1-3	CASTQIGGVSGNTIYF	TGTGCCAGCACCCAAATAGGAGGGGTCTCTGGAAACACCATATATTTT
NA	TRBV9	TRBD2	TRBJ2-5	CASSVLTSGGAETQYF	TGTGCCAGCAGCGTCCTGACTAGCGGGGGGGCCGAGACCCAGTACTTC
once	TRBV27	NA	TRBJ2-2	CASSRGNTGELFF	TGTGCCAGCAGTCGGGGAAACACCGGGGAGCTGTTTTTT
NA	TRBV9	TRBD1	TRBJ1-1	CASSVQGAATEAFF	TGTGCCAGCAGCGTACAGGGGGCTGCCACTGAAGCTTTCTTT
NA	TRBV5-5	TRBD1	TRBJ2-7	CASSETGTYEQYF	TGTGCCAGCAGTGAGACAGGGACCTACGAGCAGTACTTC
NA	TRBV29-1	NA	TRBJ1-2	CSVLGTEVDYTF	TGCAGCGTTCTCGGGACCGAGGTAGACTACACCTTC
NA	TRBV29-1	NA	TRBJ1-5	CSVVGQNNQPQHF	TGCAGCGTTGTAGGTCAGAACAATCAGCCCCAGCATTTT
NA	TRBV28	NA	TRBJ1-5	CASSSQDRKGNQPQHF	TGTGCCAGCAGTTCACAGGACAGAAAAGGCAATCAGCCCCAGCATTTT
NA	TRBV11-2	NA	TRBJ2-5	CASSLDRETQYF	TGTGCCAGCAGCTTAGATCGCGAGACCCAGTACTTC
NA	TRBV21-1	NA	TRBJ2-1	CASLQVLSYNEQFF	TGTGCCAGCCTACAGGTCCTCTCCTACAATGAGCAGTTCTTC
once	TRBV5-4	NA	TRBJ1-3	CASSLGQPRSGNTIYF	TGTGCCAGCAGCTTGGGACAGCCAAGGTCTGGAAACACCATATATTTT
NA	TRBV18	TRBD1	TRBJ2-7	CASSPTGSVPSYEQYF	TGTGCCAGCTCCCCGACAGGGAGTGTCCCTAGCTACGAGCAGTACTTC
once	TRBV4-3	NA	TRBJ1-4	CASSQDRGLGKLFF	TGCGCCAGCAGCCAAGACCGGGGCCTTGGTAAACTGTTTTTT
NA	TRBV6-5	NA	TRBJ1-1	CASSYDSSLMNTEAFF	TGTGCCAGCAGTTACGACAGCAGCCTAATGAACACTGAAGCTTTCTTT
NA	TRBV5-4	TRBD1	TRBJ1-1	CASSLGQGEDTEAFF	TGTGCCAGCAGCTTGGGCCAGGGGGAGGACACTGAAGCTTTCTTT
NA	TRBV19	NA	TRBJ1-2	CASAKGVIGYGYTF	TGTGCCAGCGCTAAGGGGGTCATTGGCTATGGCTACACCTTC
NA	TRBV19	NA	TRBJ1-4	CASRGRSGPTNEKLFF	TGTGCCTCGAGGGGAAGAAGCGGTCCAACTAATGAAAAACTGTTTTTT
NA	TRBV28	NA	TRBJ1-4	CASSPRTGANEKLFF	TGTGCCAGCAGTCCTAGAACGGGGGCTAATGAAAAACTGTTTTTT
few	TRBV6-1	TRBD1	TRBJ1-2	CASTEGQYGYTF	TGTGCCAGCACTGAGGGACAGTATGGCTACACCTTC
NA	TRBV7-3	NA	TRBJ2-6	CASSLHRWPLSGANVLTF	TGTGCCAGCAGCCTCCACAGGTGGCCCCTCTCTGGGGCCAACGTCCTGACTTTC
NA	TRBV5-1	TRBD1	TRBJ2-2	CASSNRGPNTGELFF	TGCGCCAGCTCCAACAGGGGGCCCAACACCGGGGAGCTGTTTTTT
NA	TRBV9	TRBD2	TRBJ2-5	CASSVTSGGRETQYF	TGTGCCAGCAGCGTAACTAGCGGGGGGCGCGAGACCCAGTACTTC
NA	TRBV5-1	NA	TRBJ1-1	CASSFLSGGTEAFF	TGCGCCAGCAGCTTTTTGTCTGGGGGCACTGAAGCTTTCTTT
NA	TRBV19	TRBD1	TRBJ1-5	CASSITGTGNYQPQHF	TGTGCCAGTAGTATTACCGGGACAGGGAATTATCAGCCCCAGCATTTT
NA	TRBV5-1	NA	TRBJ2-5	CASSLQGNGKETQYF	TGCGCCAGCAGCCTTCAGGGGAATGGGAAGGAGACCCAGTACTTC
NA	TRBV7-2	NA	TRBJ2-3	CASSSITGSSDTQYF	TGTGCCAGCAGCTCGATAACAGGGTCTTCAGATACGCAGTATTTT
NA	TRBV6-6	TRBD1	TRBJ2-2	CASSYSTGATGELFF	TGTGCCAGCAGTTACTCGACAGGGGCCACCGGGGAGCTGTTTTTT